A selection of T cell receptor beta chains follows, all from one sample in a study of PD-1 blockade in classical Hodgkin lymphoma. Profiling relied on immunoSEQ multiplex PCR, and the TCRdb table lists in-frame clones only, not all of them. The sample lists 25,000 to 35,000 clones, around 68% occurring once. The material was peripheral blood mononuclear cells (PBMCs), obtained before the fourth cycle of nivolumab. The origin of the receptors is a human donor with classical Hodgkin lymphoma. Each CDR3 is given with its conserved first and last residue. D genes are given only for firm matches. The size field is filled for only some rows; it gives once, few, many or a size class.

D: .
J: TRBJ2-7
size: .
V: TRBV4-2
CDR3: CASSQEDSALYEQYF

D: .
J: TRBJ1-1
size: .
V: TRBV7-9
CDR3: CASSFGNTEAFF

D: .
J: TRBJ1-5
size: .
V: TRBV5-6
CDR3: CASSLGQAPTQPQHF

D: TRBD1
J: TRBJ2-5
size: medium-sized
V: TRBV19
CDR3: CATNDRAGYQETQYF

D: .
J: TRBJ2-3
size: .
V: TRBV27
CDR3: CASSQPLTTDTQYF

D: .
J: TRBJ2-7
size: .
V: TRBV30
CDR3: CAGQGKGILNEQYF

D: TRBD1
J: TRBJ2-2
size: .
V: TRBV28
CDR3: CASSLSPGDRGPGELFF

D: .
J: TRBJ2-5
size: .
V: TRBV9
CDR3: CASSPLGAQQETQYF

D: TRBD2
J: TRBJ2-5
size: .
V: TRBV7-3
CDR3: CASSPGVAGGAETQYF

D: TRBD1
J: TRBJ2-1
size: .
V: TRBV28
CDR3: CASQPPTGGSYNEQFF

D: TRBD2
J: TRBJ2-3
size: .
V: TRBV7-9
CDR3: CASSPGTSGGVVHTQYF

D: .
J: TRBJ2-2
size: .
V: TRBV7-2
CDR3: CASSLRETGELFF

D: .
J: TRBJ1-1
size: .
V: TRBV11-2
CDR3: CASSLNFISEAFF

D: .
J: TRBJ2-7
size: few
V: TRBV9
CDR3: CASSPGSSSYEQYF

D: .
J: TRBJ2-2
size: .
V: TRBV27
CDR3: CASSLSNTGELFF

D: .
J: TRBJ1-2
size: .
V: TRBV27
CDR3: CASSLSPGYGYTF

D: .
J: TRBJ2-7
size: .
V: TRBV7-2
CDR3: CASSFGTWEQYF

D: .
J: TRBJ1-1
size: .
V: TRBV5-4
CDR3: CASSPSARGTEAFF

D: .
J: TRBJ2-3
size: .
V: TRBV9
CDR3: CASSADGDTDTQYF

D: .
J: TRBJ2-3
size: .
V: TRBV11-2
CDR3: CASSLVSGLSTDTQYF

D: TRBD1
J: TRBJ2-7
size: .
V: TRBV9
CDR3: CASSVTDRTPEQYF

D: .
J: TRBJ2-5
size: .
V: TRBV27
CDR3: CASSSSNGLQETQYF

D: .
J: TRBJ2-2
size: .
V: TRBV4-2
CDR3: CASSQGLQNTGELFF

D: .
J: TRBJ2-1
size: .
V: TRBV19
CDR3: CASSIGGENEQFF

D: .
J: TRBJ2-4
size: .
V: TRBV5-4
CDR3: CASSPDQGEENIQYF

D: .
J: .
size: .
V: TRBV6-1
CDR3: CASSIRSYEQYF

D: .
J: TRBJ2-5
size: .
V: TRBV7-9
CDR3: CASSPLRDTPQETQYF

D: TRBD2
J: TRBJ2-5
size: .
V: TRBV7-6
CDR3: CASSKWPSGGAMEETQYF

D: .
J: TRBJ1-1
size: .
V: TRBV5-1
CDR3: CASSAGTQHPEAFF

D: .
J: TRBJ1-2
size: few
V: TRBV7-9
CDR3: CASSSPSDSGYTF

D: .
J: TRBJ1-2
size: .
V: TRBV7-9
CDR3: CASSPSGGDGYTF

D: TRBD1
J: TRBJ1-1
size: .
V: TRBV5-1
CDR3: CASSWGQGNTEAFF

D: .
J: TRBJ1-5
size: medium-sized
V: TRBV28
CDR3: CASTGGNQPQHF

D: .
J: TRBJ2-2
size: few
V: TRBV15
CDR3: CATNTGSGGTGELFF

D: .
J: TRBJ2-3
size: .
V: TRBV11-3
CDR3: CASSLDRAASTDTQYF

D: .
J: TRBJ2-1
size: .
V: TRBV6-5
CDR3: CASKNRDTTYNEQFF

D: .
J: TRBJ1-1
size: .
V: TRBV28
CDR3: CASSLSQQRAMNTEAFF

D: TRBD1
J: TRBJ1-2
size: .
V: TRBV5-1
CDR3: CASSGTGGNGGYTF

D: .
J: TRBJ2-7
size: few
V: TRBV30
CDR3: CAWDRGFTYEQYF

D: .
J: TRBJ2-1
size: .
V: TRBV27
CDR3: CASSLDSSYNEQFF

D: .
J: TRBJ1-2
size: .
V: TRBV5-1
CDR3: CASIRSGLAGLEGEDGYTF

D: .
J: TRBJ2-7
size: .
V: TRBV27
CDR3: CASSSNVQGEQYF

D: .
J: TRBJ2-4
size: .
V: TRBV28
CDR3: CASHSRGGKNIQYF

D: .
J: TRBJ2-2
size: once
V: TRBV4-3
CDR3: CASSQDTFSNTGELFF

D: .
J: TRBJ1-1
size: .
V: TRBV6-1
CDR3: CASSDGLAAFF

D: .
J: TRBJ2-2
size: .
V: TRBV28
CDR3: CASSFPSNRVGTGELFF

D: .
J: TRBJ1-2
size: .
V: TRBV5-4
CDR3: CASSLWTDYGYTF

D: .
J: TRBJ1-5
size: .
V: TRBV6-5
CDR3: CASSYSSNQPQHF

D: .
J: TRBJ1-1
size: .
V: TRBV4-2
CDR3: CASSLPVSGRTEAFF